This T cell receptor (beta chain) was recorded in a study of blood T cell repertoires in COVID-19. Overall study context: COVID-19 samples collected from the United States, Italy and Spain covered acute and convalescent phases. The cDNA or gDNA used as material had been derived from T cells, B-cell-depleted T cells, or PBMCs.

How the authors handled the data: Scientists estimated how many nucleated cells there were by amplifying reference gene primers. The table came from immunoSEQ multiplex PCR; TCRdb's copy has only in-frame clones and leaves some out. Clonal size and the V and J genes are those of that table, whereas D and trimming came from the DNA. The sample shows some 220,000 clones, 82% of them seen only once. The germline gives CDR1 GTSNPN, CDR2 SVGIG (reference sequence). Trimming took 0 bases from V and 5 from J, leaving 7 bases between them. CDR3 length: 12 amino acids. With regard to this clone: The identical CDR3 is also encoded by other nucleotide sequences in the sample.

The sample consisted of peripheral blood. The rearrangement links TRBV30 to TRBJ2-5, with D maybe TRBD2 (6 bases). The TCR sequence derives from an older woman with COVID-19, enrolled during active disease. CDR3 sequence reads: CAWSVGGETQYF. The CDR3 DNA reads TGTGCCTGGAGTGTGGGGGGTGAGACCCAGTACTTC. The full variable domain, its missing parts supplied by reference TRBV30 and TRBJ2-5, is SQTIHQWPATLVQPVGSPLSLECTVEGTSNPNLYWYRQAAGRGLQLLFYSVGIGQISSEVPQNLSASRPQDRQFILSSKKLLLSDSGFYLCAWSVGGETQYFGPGTRLLVL.